The 9 T cell receptor beta chains reported below all come from one sample, sequenced in a study of radiation and T cells in renal cell carcinoma. Only in-frame clones appear in the TCRdb table, and some are missing; sequencing was by immunoSEQ multiplex PCR. The sample carries about 77,000 clones, 70% to 90% recorded once. Described time point: blood 4 weeks post-SBRT, at nephrectomy. As to treatment: 15 Gy SBRT to primary tumor, nephrectomy 4 weeks later. This sample comprised blood, obtained from a patient whose treatment included radiotherapy and nephrectomy. These receptors were taken from a woman aged 55-69 years with renal cell carcinoma.

V gene TRBV5-1 combines with J gene TRBJ2-7, with D maybe TRBD1 (5 bases). Between the trimmed V and J ends, which lost 0 bases and 5 bases, there was a span of 12 bases. Germline assignment: CDR1 SGHRS and CDR2 YFSETQ. The CDR3 is made up of 14 amino acids. Here the CDR3 DNA reads TGCGCCAGCAGCTTGGAAGCAGGGTCCAACGAGCAGTACTTC. This codes for CASSLEAGSNEQYF.

The chain couples TRBV28 to TRBJ1-2; D unresolved. V lost 3 bases and J lost 2, with 7 bases in between. The CDR3 spans 13 residues. The germline gives CDR1 MDHEN, CDR2 SYDVKM. CDR3 DNA: TGTGCCAGCAGTTTGACGGTGAACTATGGCTACACCTTC. Protein sequence: CASSLTVNYGYTF.

The chain couples TRBV7-9 to TRBJ2-6; 9 positions match TRBD1. The CDR3 is 15 residues long. J lost 8 bases, V lost 5 bases, and 7 bases had no gene match. In germline, CDR1 is SEHNR, CDR2 FQNEAQ (reference sequence). This CDR3 is CASSPEGQGSNVLTF. CDR3 nucleotide sequence: TGTGCCAGCAGCCCCGAAGGACAGGGGTCCAACGTCCTGACTTTC.

V usage is TRBV5-8 and J usage is TRBJ2-3; possible D gene TRBD1, 6 bases. The CDR3 is 15 amino acids. CDR1 and CDR2 from the germline V gene are SGHTS and YDEGEE. The V end was cut by 0 bases, the J end by 4 bases, with 12 bases between. CDR3 sequence (DNA): TGTGCCAGCAGCTTGGAGCAGGGGAACGCAGATACGCAGTATTTT. Amino acid sequence: CASSLEQGNADTQYF.

The genes are TRBV27 and TRBJ2-1; D is undetermined. CDR1 is MNHEY, CDR2 SMNVEV, per germline (reference sequence). The CDR3 extends over 12 amino acids. V lost 4 bases and J 4 bases, leaving 5 bases between the germline ends. The CDR3 loop is CASSYGYNEQFF. CDR3 in DNA: TGTGCCAGCAGTTATGGATACAATGAGCAGTTCTTC.

The chain is built from TRBV19 and TRBJ1-1; perhaps TRBD1 as D (5 bases). CDR3 length: 18 amino acids. Germline V gene data show CDR1 as LNHDA and CDR2 as SQIVND (reference sequence). The V and J ends lost 6 bases and 1 base respectively, with 24 bases between them. This CDR3 is CASRPESGPSLRNTEAFF. In nucleotides, the CDR3 is TGTGCCAGTAGGCCCGAATCGGGACCCTCCTTGAGGAACACTGAAGCTTTCTTT.

Worth noting for this clone: Its ends do not fully match the called genes, so a read error is possible. The chain links TRBV6-7 to TRBJ2-7, with 13 bases matching TRBD2. TRBV6-7 carries the ORF label, with uncertain function. This CDR3 contains 17 residues. CDR3 nucleotide sequence: TGTGCCAGCAGTAATAAGGGTCGGTGGGGACTAGCGGGGCGGGTGGTCTTC. It is translated as CASSNKGRWGLAGRVVF.

The chain combines TRBV2 with TRBJ1-5; 9 bases line up with TRBD1. This CDR3 has 15 residues. Germline V lookup: CDR1 SNHLY, CDR2 FYNNEI. J lost 6 bases, V lost 5 bases, and 8 bases had no gene match. CDR3 sequence (DNA): TGTGCCAGCAGTAGGGACAGGGTTGCCGGTCAGCCCCAGCATTTT. Amino acids: CASSRDRVAGQPQHF.

This chain links TRBV19 with TRBJ2-7; D gene uncertain. Germline values: CDR1 LNHDA, CDR2 SQIVND (reference sequence). The CDR3 is made up of 13 amino acids. V was trimmed by 1 base and J by 0 bases, leaving 4 bases between them. CDR3 protein: CASSIGGSYEQYF. The CDR3, as DNA: TGTGCCAGTAGTATAGGGGGCTCCTACGAGCAGTACTTC.